This T cell receptor beta chain was obtained from a study of shared clonotypes between healthy human individuals (dated by TCRdb to the early 2020s). Context from the whole study: Two women and a few men aged 18 to 49 years were included in the cohort. The study deeply sequenced blood TCR repertoires of about five healthy adults to estimate repertoire size and the extent of clonotype sharing between individuals. For each donor, CD4 naive and CD4 memory were each run on three plates, CD8 naive on two plates, and CD8 memory on one plate. To increase sequencing depth and limit assay-specific biases, TCR repertoire library preparation and sequencing were carried out by different laboratories using diverse techniques. Leukapheresis yielded between about 0.9 and 9 billion PBMCs per donor.

As regards this clone: Its recognized antigen is unknown. One base away there is no much larger clone; base qualities are not given.

Looking up the germline V gene yields CDR1 SGHRS and CDR2 YFSETQ. Counted from cysteine to phenylalanine, this CDR3 has 15 amino acids. The retained sequence is limited to the CDR3, 45 bases, with the frame set at the first base. V has 4 bases trimmed and J has 8 bases trimmed; junction bases matching no gene number 10. Using the deep immunoSEQ assay, TCR CDR3 regions were amplified from genomic DNA by multiplex PCR. Genomic DNA extracted from each cell subset was distributed evenly over all wells of several immunoSEQ 96-well plates, and each plate served as one replicate. For sorted subsets, each replicate PCR was loaded with about 0.2 ug genomic DNA, equivalent to some 27,000 T cell genomes. Purified libraries were quantified with a Qubit 3.0 fluorometer, sized on a Bioanalyzer 2100, and re-quantified with the KAPA Library Quantification kit. A separate single-read 150-cycle Illumina NextSeq 550 flow cell was used to sequence each immunoSEQ 96-well plate. The original pipeline was this. Because the immunoSEQ output held only junctional sequences and lacked quality scores, the filtering could not match the filtering applied to full-length reads. Sequences were annotated with PyIR, a Python wrapper for IgBLAST v1.9, and V/J genes and CDR3 were assigned using IMGT germline references. Reads with weak V/J assignments (E-value above 1e-6), missing CDR3, stop codons, out-of-frame junctions, or ambiguous translated residues were removed. A V3J clonotype was defined by an identical inferred V gene, J gene, and CDR3 amino acid sequence. To compute the percentage overlap between repertoires, the number of shared unique clonotypes was divided by the size of the smaller repertoire. RTK rarefaction, the Chao1 estimator, and Recon v2.1 estimates of unobserved clonotypes were used to assess repertoire richness. Generation probabilities for all TCRbeta clonotypes obtained by the gDNA method from a handful of donors were computed using OLGA. The table comes from immuneACCESS by way of TCRdb, which keeps in-frame sequences with V and J called. Part of the clones is missing from these tables; in studies checked, under half for an unresolved V gene and the rest for unknown reasons. Clone size and the V and J calls come from that table; the DNA yielded D and trimming. The sample profile shows about 1.9 million clones; about 94% of them were found once. The ten largest clonotypes hold less than 2% of the sample.

Results the study describes overall, beyond this receptor: Clonotypes shared by all four sorted-subset donors showed higher generation probabilities than non-shared clonotypes. Because the study included a small number of donors, the genetic and exposure-history diversity represented was limited. Rarefaction of sorted-subset datasets indicated incomplete sequencing despite the large sequencing depth. Naive subsets generally had larger estimated clonotype richness than memory subsets. Sampling was restricted to blood, and TCR repertoires in tissue are likely to differ from TCR repertoires in blood. Sharing across a few donors was observed for around 5% of naive CD4, under 4% of naive CD8, 2.3% of memory CD4, and around 0.42% of memory CD8 clonotypes. Pairwise subsampling led to the expectation that sequencing depth would affect the degree of clonotype sharing among donors.

CD8 naive samples were CD45RO-negative cells positively selected for CCR7, giving a CD45RA+CCR7+ population that excluded TemRA cells. Healthy HIV-negative adults with no recently reported acute infections or vaccinations were included as donors. Every donor was a Caucasian adult residing in Nashville, Tennessee, USA. After blood collection by leukapheresis, PBMCs were isolated using Ficoll-Histopaque density gradient centrifugation and then cryopreserved in the vapor phase of liquid nitrogen. Purity and quantity of every magnetically sorted T cell population were checked by analytical flow cytometry. Genomic DNA was isolated from each sorted fraction and quantified by UV absorbance on a Nanodrop 2000c.

The sample was naive CD8+ T cells from PBMCs. The cell subset or site label, read with the paper, signifies: CD45RA+CCR7+. This sequence uses TRBV5-1 and TRBJ2-1; the junction holds 9 bases that match TRBD1. The TCR was taken from a man aged 18 to 30 in good health. Some clones in this sample may be carry-over from other donors' samples. The CDR3 protein sequence reads: CASSAATGTGYEQFF. The sequenced DNA is TGCGCCAGCAGCGCCGCTACCGGGACAGGGTATGAGCAGTTCTTC.